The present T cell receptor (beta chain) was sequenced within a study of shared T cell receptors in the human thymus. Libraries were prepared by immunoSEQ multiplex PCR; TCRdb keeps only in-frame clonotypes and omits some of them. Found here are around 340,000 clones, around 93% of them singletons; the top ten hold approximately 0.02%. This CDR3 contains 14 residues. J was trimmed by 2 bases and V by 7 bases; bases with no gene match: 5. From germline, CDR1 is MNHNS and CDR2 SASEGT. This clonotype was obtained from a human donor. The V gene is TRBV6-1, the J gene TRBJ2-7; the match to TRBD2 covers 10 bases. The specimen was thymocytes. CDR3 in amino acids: CASNDSGRAYEQYF. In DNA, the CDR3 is TGTGCCAGCAACGACAGCGGGAGGGCCTACGAGCAGTACTTC.